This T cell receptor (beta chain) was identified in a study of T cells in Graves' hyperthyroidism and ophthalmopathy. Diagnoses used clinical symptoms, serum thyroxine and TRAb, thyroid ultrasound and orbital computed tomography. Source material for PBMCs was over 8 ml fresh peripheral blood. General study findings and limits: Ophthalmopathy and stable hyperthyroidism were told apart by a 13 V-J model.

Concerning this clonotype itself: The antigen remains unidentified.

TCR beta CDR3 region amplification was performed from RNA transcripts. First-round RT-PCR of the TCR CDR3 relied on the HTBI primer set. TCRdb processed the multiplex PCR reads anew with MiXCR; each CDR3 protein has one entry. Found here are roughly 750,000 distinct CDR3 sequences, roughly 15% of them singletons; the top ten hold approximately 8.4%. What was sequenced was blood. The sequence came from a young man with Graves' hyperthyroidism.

CDR3 protein: CASTPTSGSLNIQYF. Here the CDR3 DNA reads TGTGCCAGCACCCCGACTAGCGGGAGTTTAAACATTCAGTACTTC. This chain uses TRBV6-1 with TRBJ2-4; TRBD2 agrees at 12 bases. Unmatched junction bases numbered 7, after V lost 7 bases and J lost 6 bases. CDR1 and CDR2 from the germline V gene are MNHNS and SASEGT. CDR3 size: 15 residues.